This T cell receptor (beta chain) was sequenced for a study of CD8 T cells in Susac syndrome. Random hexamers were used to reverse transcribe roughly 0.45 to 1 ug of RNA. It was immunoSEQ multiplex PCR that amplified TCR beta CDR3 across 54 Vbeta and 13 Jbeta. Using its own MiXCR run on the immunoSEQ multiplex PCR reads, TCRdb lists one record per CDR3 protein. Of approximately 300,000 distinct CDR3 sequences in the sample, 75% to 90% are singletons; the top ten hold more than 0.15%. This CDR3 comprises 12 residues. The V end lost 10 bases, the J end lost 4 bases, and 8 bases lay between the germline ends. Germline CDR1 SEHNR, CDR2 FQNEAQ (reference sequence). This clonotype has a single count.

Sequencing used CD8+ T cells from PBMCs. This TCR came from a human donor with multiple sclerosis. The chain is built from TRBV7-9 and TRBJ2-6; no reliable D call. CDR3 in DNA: TGTGCCACCCAGGCAGGGGCCAACGTCCTGACTTTC. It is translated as CATQAGANVLTF.